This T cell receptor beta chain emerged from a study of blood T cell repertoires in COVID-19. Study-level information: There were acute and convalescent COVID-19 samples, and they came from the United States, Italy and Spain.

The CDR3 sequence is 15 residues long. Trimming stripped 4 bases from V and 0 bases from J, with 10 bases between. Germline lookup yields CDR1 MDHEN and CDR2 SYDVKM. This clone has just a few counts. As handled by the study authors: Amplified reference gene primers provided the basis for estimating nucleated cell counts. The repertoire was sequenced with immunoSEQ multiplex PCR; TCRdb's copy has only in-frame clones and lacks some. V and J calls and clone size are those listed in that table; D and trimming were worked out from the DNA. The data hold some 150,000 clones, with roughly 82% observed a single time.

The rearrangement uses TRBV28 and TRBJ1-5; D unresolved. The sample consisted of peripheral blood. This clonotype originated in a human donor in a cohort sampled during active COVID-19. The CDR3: CASSSGQYSNQPQHF. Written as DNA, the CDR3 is TGTGCCAGCAGTTCTGGTCAGTATAGCAATCAGCCCCAGCATTTT.